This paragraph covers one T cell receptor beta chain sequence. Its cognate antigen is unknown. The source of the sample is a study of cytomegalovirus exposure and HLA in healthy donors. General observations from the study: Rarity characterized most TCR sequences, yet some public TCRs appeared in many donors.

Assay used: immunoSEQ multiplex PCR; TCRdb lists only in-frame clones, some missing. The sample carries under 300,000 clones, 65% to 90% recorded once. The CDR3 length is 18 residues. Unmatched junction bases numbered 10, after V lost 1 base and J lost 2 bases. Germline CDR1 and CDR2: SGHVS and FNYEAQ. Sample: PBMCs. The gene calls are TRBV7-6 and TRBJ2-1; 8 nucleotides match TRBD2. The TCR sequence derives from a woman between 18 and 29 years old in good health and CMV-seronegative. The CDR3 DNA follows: TGTGCCAGCAGCTTAGGCCTAGCGGGCGTAGTGACCTACAATGAGCAGTTCTTC. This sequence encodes CASSLGLAGVVTYNEQFF.